These 24 T cell receptor beta chains were sequenced from one sample in a study of T cells in Graves' hyperthyroidism and ophthalmopathy. It was RNA transcripts that yielded the amplified TCR beta CDR3 regions. A first-round RT-PCR of the TCR CDR3 used the HTBI primer set. A single record per CDR3 protein comes from TCRdb applying MiXCR to the multiplex PCR reads. Here the sample spans more than 350,000 distinct CDR3 sequences, roughly 15% being singletons. Specimen: blood. These receptors originate from a woman between 55 and 75 years old with Graves' ophthalmopathy.

This clonotype was counted only a few times. This chain connects TRBV24-1 to TRBJ1-1; D is unclear. CDR1 and CDR2 (germline): KGHDR, SFDVKD. The CDR3 length is 13 residues. The ends were cut back, 1 base at V and 1 base at J, with 3 bases in the middle. Written as DNA, the CDR3 is TGTGCCACCAGTGATTTAGGGAACACTGAAGCTTTCTTT. Translation: CATSDLGNTEAFF.

This clonotype was counted at least ten times. This chain links TRBV12-3 or TRBV12-4 with TRBJ2-3; D might be TRBD2 (5 bases). The length of the CDR3 is 14 residues. V lost 7 bases, J lost 2 bases, and 13 bases lay in between. CDR3: CASTNGGSTDTQYF. The CDR3 DNA is TGTGCCAGCACGAACGGAGGTTCCACAGATACGCAGTATTTT.

The J gene is TRBJ2-1, the V gene TRBV5-1, with a possible D match to TRBD2 (5 bases). Trimming removed 4 bases at V and 0 bases at J, with 14 bases between. In germline, CDR1 is SGHRS, CDR2 YFSETQ. The CDR3 has 16 amino acids. The DNA for the CDR3 is TGCGCCAGCAGCATAACTAGGCTCAGCTCCTACAATGAGCAGTTCTTC. Its translation is CASSITRLSSYNEQFF.

This clonotype has a handful of counts. A much larger clone lies a single base off, so this may be a read error. The chain uses TRBV5-5 and TRBJ1-5, with 7 bases aligning to TRBD1. The V and J ends lost 3 bases and 0 bases, in that order; junction bases with no gene match: 3. The germline V gene has CDR1 SGHKS and CDR2 YYEKEE (reference sequence). The CDR3 loop spans 15 amino acids. This chain's CDR3 is CASSWTGHSNQPQHF. The CDR3 nucleotides are TGTGCCAGCAGCTGGACAGGTCATAGCAATCAGCCCCAGCATTTT.

V gene TRBV18 combines with J gene TRBJ2-1, with D unresolved. V shed 3 bases and J shed 7 bases, with 7 bases lying between them. This CDR3 is 12 amino acids long. Germline CDR1 is KGHSH and CDR2 is LQKENI. CDR3: CASSPAVNEQFF. The CDR3 nucleotides read TGTGCCAGCTCACCGGCCGTAAATGAGCAGTTCTTC. The variable domain in full, completed from reference TRBV18 and TRBJ2-1, reads NAGVMQNPRHLVRRRGQEARLRCSPMKGHSHVYWYRQLPEEGLKFMVYLQKENIIDESGMPKERFSAEFPKEGPSILRIQQVVRGDSAAYFCASSPAVNEQFFGPGTRLTVL.

Many counts were recorded for this clonotype. This chain connects TRBV3-1 to TRBJ1-1, with D possibly TRBD1 on 5 matching bases. Germline CDR1 and CDR2: LGHDT and YNNKEL (reference sequence). The CDR3 has 15 amino acids. The V end was cut by 4 bases, the J end by 4 bases, with 16 bases between. The CDR3 is CASSRMGGGGTEAFF. The DNA of the CDR3 is TGTGCCAGCAGCCGAATGGGGGGAGGAGGCACTGAAGCTTTCTTT.

CDR3: CASSQTNYEQYF. CDR3 nucleotide sequence: TGTGCCAGCAGTCAGACCAACTACGAGCAGTACTTC. V is TRBV12-3 or TRBV12-4 and J is TRBJ2-7; D not certain. The CDR3 extends over 12 amino acids. Trimming pared 5 bases from V and 3 bases from J, leaving 8 bases between.

This clonotype occurred many times. CDR3 loop: CASSLDRGGQGTGSQPQHF. The CDR3, as DNA: TGTGCCAGCAGCTTAGATCGGGGGGGACAGGGGACAGGGAGCCAGCCCCAGCATTTT. V usage is TRBV11-2 and J usage is TRBJ1-5; 10 bases line up with TRBD1. The CDR3 extends over 19 amino acids. The V gene's germline CDR1 is SGHAT and CDR2 FQNNGV. V lost 0 bases to trimming and J lost 7 bases; unmatched junction nucleotides: 15.

This clonotype was counted at least ten times. CDR3 sequence (DNA): TGTGCCTGGGGTCTAGCGGGGCGCTCCTACGAGCAGTACTTC. Its translation: CAWGLAGRSYEQYF. This sequence joins TRBV30 and TRBJ2-7; 9 bases line up with TRBD2. Germline assignment: CDR1 GTSNPN and CDR2 SVGIG (reference sequence). The CDR3 length is 14 residues. V lost 5 bases, J lost 0 bases, and 5 bases stayed unmatched.

This clonotype was counted at least ten times. The CDR3 DNA sequence: TGTGCCTGGAGTGTAGTCGGGACTAGTGGTGGAGAGACCCAGTACTTC. This codes for CAWSVVGTSGGETQYF. The rearrangement uses TRBV30 and TRBJ2-5, with 8 nucleotides matching TRBD2. V shed 0 bases, J shed 4 bases, and the junction held 10 bases outside the gene matches. The CDR3 loop spans 16 amino acids. Looked up from germline, CDR1 is GTSNPN and CDR2 is SVGIG (reference sequence). The variable domain in full, with the rest retrieved from reference TRBV30 and TRBJ2-5, is SQTIHQWPATLVQPVGSPLSLECTVEGTSNPNLYWYRQAAGRGLQLLFYSVGIGQISSEVPQNLSASRPQDRQFILSSKKLLLSDSGFYLCAWSVVGTSGGETQYFGPGTRLLVL.

The sample holds many counts of this clonotype. This chain uses TRBV20-1 with TRBJ2-3, with D maybe TRBD1 (5 bases). V lost 5 bases to trimming and J lost 2 bases, with 20 bases between them. CDR3 length: 16 amino acids. Germline CDR1 is DFQATT and CDR2 is SNEGSKA (reference sequence). In nucleotides, the CDR3 is TGCAGTGCTCCACTCCCAGGGAACTACCCCACAGATACGCAGTATTTT. The encoded protein is CSAPLPGNYPTDTQYF.

Remarks on this clonotype: A single base separates this from a much larger clone, so it may be a read error. The chain carries TRBV5-1 and TRBJ2-5, with a weak D call TRBD1 (6 bases). V was pared by 1 base and J by 2 bases, with 18 bases between. This CDR3 has 17 residues. CDR1 SGHRS and CDR2 YFSETQ come from the germline V gene. The CDR3 here is CASSLSPNRVGQETQYF. The CDR3 nucleotides read TGCGCCAGCAGCTTGTCTCCCAACAGGGTAGGGCAAGAGACCCAGTACTTC.

This clonotype appeared many times. The chain couples TRBV5-1 to TRBJ2-4; no clear D. This CDR3 region has 15 residues. The germline gives CDR1 SGHRS, CDR2 YFSETQ. V lost 1 base, J lost 2 bases, and 10 bases lay in between. The CDR3 region is CASSLPGGPKNIQYF. CDR3 nucleotide sequence: TGCGCCAGCAGCTTGCCGGGTGGGCCCAAAAACATTCAGTACTTC.

This clonotype was seen ten or more times. The chain carries TRBV5-1 and TRBJ2-7, with 9 bases aligning to TRBD2. The CDR3 sequence is 13 residues long. CDR1 is SGHRS, CDR2 YFSETQ, per germline. Germline trimming cut 2 bases from V and 6 bases from J; bases unmatched to any gene: 3. The CDR3 is CASSFGLATEQYF. In DNA form, the CDR3 reads TGCGCCAGCAGCTTCGGACTAGCGACCGAGCAGTACTTC. Complete variable domain (other parts from reference TRBV5-1 and TRBJ2-7): KAGVTQTPRYLIKTRGQQVTLSCSPISGHRSVSWYQQTPGQGLQFLFEYFSETQRNKGNFPGRFSGRQFSNSRSEMNVSTLELGDSALYLCASSFGLATEQYFGPGTRLTVT.

This clonotype turned up a few times. This chain connects TRBV27 to TRBJ1-1; 8 bases align to TRBD1. V was pared by 5 bases and J by 4 bases, with 6 bases of the junction left unmatched. In germline, CDR1 is MNHEY, CDR2 SMNVEV (reference sequence). The CDR3 runs to 14 residues. The CDR3 DNA reads as TGTGCCAGCAGTACCCGGACAGGGCCCACTGAAGCTTTCTTT. Translating it yields CASSTRTGPTEAFF.

The rearrangement uses TRBV10-3 and TRBJ2-1; D unresolved. The CDR3 loop spans 12 amino acids. With 10 bases removed from V and 2 bases from J, the gap between germline ends came to 9 bases. Germline values: CDR1 ENHRY, CDR2 SYGVKD. The CDR3 DNA reads TGTGCCACTATGACAACCTACAATGAGCAGTTCTTC. Its protein product is CATMTTYNEQFF.

The sample holds many counts of this clonotype. This chain connects TRBV3-1 to TRBJ2-7; perhaps TRBD1 as D (6 bases). V lost 2 bases and J 0 bases, leaving 14 bases between the germline ends. Germline CDR1 reads LGHDT; CDR2 reads YNNKEL (reference sequence). CDR3 length equals 16 residues. CDR3 sequence: CASSQPTGTSSYEQYF. In DNA form, the CDR3 reads TGTGCCAGCAGCCAACCCACCGGGACATCCTCCTACGAGCAGTACTTC.

This clonotype was counted a few times. The rearrangement links TRBV19 to TRBJ1-4; unclear D gene. This CDR3 has 14 amino acids. The V end lost 0 bases, the J end lost 14 bases, and 16 bases lay between the germline ends. Germline assignment: CDR1 LNHDA and CDR2 SQIVND (reference sequence). The CDR3 coding sequence is TGTGCCAGTAGTATAGATCTATGGGCGCCGACCCTGTTTTTT. Translation: CASSIDLWAPTLFF. Filled out from reference TRBV19 and TRBJ1-4, the complete variable domain reads DGGITQSPKYLFRKEGQNVTLSCEQNLNHDAMYWYRQDPGQGLRLIYYSQIVNDFQKGDIAEGYSVSREKKESFPLTVTSAQKNPTAFYLCASSIDLWAPTLFFGSGTQLSVL.

This clonotype has at least ten counts. The CDR3 region has the DNA TGCAGCGTCGCGGACAGGTACACAGATACGCAGTATTTT. Residues: CSVADRYTDTQYF. The chain couples TRBV29-1 to TRBJ2-3; TRBD1 matches 7 bases. V lost 6 bases and J lost 2; bases outside the gene matches: 5. Germline V gene sequence: CDR1 SQVTM, CDR2 ANQGSEA. The CDR3 contains 13 residues.

This clonotype was detected many times. The V and J genes are TRBV3-1 and TRBJ2-7; 8 bases map to TRBD1. The CDR3 length is 15 residues. Losses at the gene ends were 4 bases for V and 0 bases for J; bases not matched to a gene: 5. CDR1 and CDR2 from the germline V gene are LGHDT and YNNKEL (reference sequence). The CDR3 spells CASSLEGTGSYEQYF. The CDR3 DNA is TGTGCCAGCAGCCTCGAAGGGACAGGCTCCTACGAGCAGTACTTC.

This clonotype was seen a handful of times. The J gene is TRBJ1-4, the V gene TRBV15; no reliable D call. CDR3 length: 16 residues. V dropped 5 bases and J dropped 0 bases, with 13 bases sitting between them. Germline V gives CDR1 LNHNV, CDR2 YYDKDF (reference sequence). The DNA of the CDR3 is TGTGCCACCAGCCCACATCCCATTGCAACTAATGAAAAACTGTTTTTT. This encodes CATSPHPIATNEKLFF.

The gene calls are TRBV19 and TRBJ1-3; no definite D call. Germline CDR1 is LNHDA and CDR2 is SQIVND (reference sequence). Deletions cut 7 bases from V and 0 bases from J, with 16 bases between. The CDR3 is made up of 16 amino acids. The CDR3 sequence is CASKSFGGSSGNTIYF. DNA of the CDR3: TGTGCCAGTAAGAGTTTTGGCGGAAGCTCTGGAAACACCATATATTTT.

This clonotype occurred many times. The chain has TRBV28 and TRBJ2-7, with 8 bases that match TRBD2. J was trimmed by 4 bases and V by 6 bases; bases with no gene match: 11. CDR1 and CDR2 (germline): MDHEN, SYDVKM. The CDR3 is 15 amino acids. This chain's CDR3 is CASRPTSGGLYEQYF. CDR3 DNA: TGTGCCAGCAGGCCCACTAGCGGAGGCTTGTACGAGCAGTACTTC.

This clonotype has at least ten counts. The chain couples TRBV2 to TRBJ2-5, with 16 bases lining up with TRBD2. This CDR3 has 19 residues. Germline V CDR1 and CDR2: SNHLY, FYNNEI. V lost 5 bases, J lost 4 bases, and 13 bases stayed unmatched. CDR3 residues: CASSSPGLAGGRGVETQYF. The CDR3 DNA reads TGTGCCAGCAGTTCTCCGGGACTAGCGGGAGGGCGAGGAGTAGAGACCCAGTACTTC.